The 15 T cell receptor beta chains listed next were all sequenced from one sample in a study of blood T cell repertoires in COVID-19. Clones were sequenced by immunoSEQ multiplex PCR, and TCRdb holds only the in-frame ones, with some missing. The repertoire holds 70,000 to 75,000 clones, approximately 81% seen once, with approximately 4.4% in the top ten. Material: peripheral blood. The receptors originated from an elderly woman with active or convalescent COVID-19.

This clone occurred a few times. The rearrangement joins TRBV19 to TRBJ2-5; 9 nucleotides align to TRBD2. Germline CDR1 LNHDA, CDR2 SQIVND (reference sequence). The CDR3 has 15 amino acids. The ends lost 6 bases at V and 4 bases at J; junction bases unmatched: 9. DNA for the CDR3: TGTGCCAGTAGCAACAACCAAGCGGGAGGAGAGACCCAGTACTTC. It translates to CASSNNQAGGETQYF. Full variable domain (outside the CDR3, taken from reference TRBV19 and TRBJ2-5): DGGITQSPKYLFRKEGQNVTLSCEQNLNHDAMYWYRQDPGQGLRLIYYSQIVNDFQKGDIAEGYSVSREKKESFPLTVTSAQKNPTAFYLCASSNNQAGGETQYFGPGTRLLVL.

The chain recombines TRBV7-3 with TRBJ1-4; 9 bases agree with TRBD1. Germline V CDR1 and CDR2: SGHTA, FQGTGA. The CDR3 spans 15 residues. After removal of 2 bases from V and 6 bases from J, the junction contained 4 bases not matched to a gene. The CDR3 region is CASSLGQGPYEKLFF. The CDR3 nucleotides read TGTGCCAGCAGCTTAGGACAGGGGCCATATGAAAAACTGTTTTTT.

This sequence joins TRBV24-1 and TRBJ2-1; 14 bases map to TRBD2. The germline gives CDR1 KGHDR, CDR2 SFDVKD. J gave up 2 bases and V 2 bases, and 13 bases lay outside the gene matches. This CDR3 contains 21 residues. The DNA of the CDR3 is TGTGCCACCAGTGATTGGACAGGGACTAGCGGGAGTAGAGGGACCTACAATGAGCAGTTCTTC. Translated: CATSDWTGTSGSRGTYNEQFF.

This sequence joins TRBV28 and TRBJ2-5, with 8 bases fitting TRBD2. Germline-derived CDR1 and CDR2 are MDHEN and SYDVKM. J gave up 3 bases and V 1 base, and 1 base lay outside the gene matches. The CDR3 has 14 residues. The CDR3 reads CASSLLRGEETQYF. CDR3 DNA sequence: TGTGCCAGCAGTTTATTGCGGGGGGAAGAGACCCAGTACTTC.

The genes are TRBV5-5 and TRBJ1-1; D is ambiguous. Germline values: CDR1 SGHKS, CDR2 YYEKEE (reference sequence). With 3 bases removed from V and 4 bases from J, the gap between germline ends came to 7 bases. This CDR3 contains 12 residues. CDR3 region: CASSSVGTEAFF. The CDR3 DNA follows: TGTGCCAGCAGCTCCGTCGGCACTGAAGCTTTCTTT.

This clone occurred a few times. The chain links TRBV7-2 to TRBJ2-5; 11 bases are a match to TRBD1. Trimming at V came to 0 bases and at J to 6 bases, leaving 6 bases not matched to a gene. This CDR3 comprises 16 residues. The germline V gene encodes CDR1 SGHTA and CDR2 FQGNSA. The CDR3 loop reads CASSLAQGTGGQTQYF. The CDR3 DNA sequence: TGTGCCAGCAGCTTAGCGCAAGGGACAGGGGGTCAGACCCAGTACTTC.

V and J are TRBV10-3 and TRBJ2-3; D is undetermined. V shed 2 bases and J shed 0 bases, with 9 bases lying between them. CDR1 is ENHRY, CDR2 SYGVKD, per germline. The CDR3 contains 15 residues. The CDR3 sequence: CAISEPAESTDTQYF. The CDR3 DNA sequence: TGTGCCATCAGTGAGCCCGCAGAAAGCACAGATACGCAGTATTTT.

This clone appeared a single time. In nucleotides, the CDR3 is TGTGCCAGCAGTTCTAAACAGGGGGCGGGCTACACCTTC. Translated: CASSSKQGAGYTF. The chain combines TRBV7-4 with TRBJ1-2; 9 nucleotides agree with TRBD1. CDR1 and CDR2 (germline): SGHVT, SQSDAQ. The J segment lost 8 bases and the V segment lost 6 bases, leaving 7 bases of the junction unmatched. The CDR3 covers 13 residues.

The V gene is TRBV6-2 or TRBV6-3, the J gene TRBJ2-1, with TRBD2 matching over 10 bases. V lost 6 bases to trimming and J lost 5 bases; unmatched junction nucleotides: 13. Germline assignment: CDR1 MNHEY and CDR2 SVGEGT. The CDR3 extends over 17 amino acids. CDR3: CASSTQWRTSGNNEQFF. The CDR3 coding sequence is TGTGCCAGCAGCACCCAGTGGCGGACTAGCGGTAACAATGAGCAGTTCTTC.

This clone appeared a few times. The gene calls are TRBV4-2 and TRBJ1-2, with 8 bases aligning to TRBD1. The CDR3 is made up of 14 amino acids. Germline-derived CDR1 and CDR2 are LGHNA and YNFKEQ. The J segment lost 7 bases and the V segment lost 7 bases, leaving 11 bases of the junction unmatched. The CDR3 sequence is CASTSADRDFGYTF. The CDR3 DNA is TGTGCCAGCACCTCTGCGGACAGGGATTTTGGCTACACCTTC.

The rearrangement links TRBV29-1 to TRBJ1-5; D is uncertain. V lost 4 bases to trimming and J lost 4 bases, with 11 bases between them. Germline V gene lookup returns CDR1 SQVTM and CDR2 ANQGSEA. This CDR3 is built from 13 residues. The CDR3 DNA follows: TGCAGCGTTGTCGGTGGCGGAAATCAGCCCCAGCATTTT. As protein: CSVVGGGNQPQHF.

CDR3 sequence: CASSRDMDEQYF. DNA for the CDR3: TGTGCCAGCAGCCGGGACATGGACGAGCAGTACTTC. The chain links TRBV7-8 to TRBJ2-7; maybe TRBD1 (6 bases). Germline CDR1 SGHVS, CDR2 FQNEAQ. V was trimmed by 5 bases and J by 5 bases, leaving 10 bases between them. This CDR3 has 12 amino acids.

The V and J genes are TRBV5-5 and TRBJ2-2; TRBD1 matches at 7 bases. This CDR3 comprises 17 residues. Germline V gene sequence: CDR1 SGHKS, CDR2 YYEKEE (reference sequence). The trim removed 5 bases at V and 7 bases at J, leaving 17 bases unmatched. CDR3 DNA sequence: TGTGCCAGCAGGATACAGGGGTCGAGGGCCGGGGTCGGGGAGCTGTTTTTT. Translation gives CASRIQGSRAGVGELFF.

The rearrangement joins TRBV15 to TRBJ2-3; D is unclear. Per the germline V gene, CDR1 is LNHNV and CDR2 is YYDKDF (reference sequence). V gave up 6 bases and J gave up 3 bases, with 16 bases separating them. The CDR3 length is 15 residues. DNA for the CDR3: TGTGCCACCAGAAGGATGACACCCCCAACAGATACGCAGTATTTT. Its translation is CATRRMTPPTDTQYF.

The V call is TRBV11-2, the J call TRBJ2-7; TRBD1 matches 7 bases. CDR1 SGHAT and CDR2 FQNNGV come from the germline V gene. V gave up 5 bases and J gave up 0 bases; unmatched junction bases: 13. This CDR3 region has 17 residues. The CDR3 nucleotides read TGTGCCAGCAGCCCACAACTCCCACAGGGGTACTCCTACGAGCAGTACTTC. Its protein product is CASSPQLPQGYSYEQYF. The full variable domain, in which reference TRBV11-2 and TRBJ2-7 provide the parts outside the CDR3, is EAGVAQSPRYKIIEKRQSVAFWCNPISGHATLYWYQQILGQGPKLLIQFQNNGVVDDSQLPKDRFSAERLKGVDSTLKIQPAKLEDSAVYLCASSPQLPQGYSYEQYFGPGTRLTVT.